The clone carrying this T cell receptor (beta chain) has just one count. Method: immunoSEQ multiplex PCR; TCRdb's copy keeps in-frame clones and lacks some. The repertoire holds tens of thousands of clones, with around nine tenths as singletons. The sample originates from a study of blood T cell repertoires in COVID-19. CDR3 length equals 16 residues. The V gene end was trimmed by 4 bases and the J gene end by 4 bases; junction bases not matched to a gene: 7. From germline, CDR1 is SGHAT and CDR2 FQNNGV. Specimen: peripheral blood. This receptor was taken from a man between 65 and 79 years old with active or convalescent COVID-19. This rearrangement joins TRBV11-2 to TRBJ2-1; 10 bases map to TRBD1. The CDR3 spells CASSSSRTGGYNEQFF. The CDR3, as DNA: TGTGCCAGCAGCTCATCACGGACAGGGGGATACAATGAGCAGTTCTTC.